Listed below are T cell receptor beta chains from one sample, sequenced in a study of blood T cell repertoires in COVID-19. Assay used: immunoSEQ multiplex PCR; TCRdb lists only in-frame clones, some missing. The sample records over 250,000 clones, about 87% being singletons. Material for sequencing was peripheral blood. All receptors derive from a man between 60 and 75 years old who had recovered from COVID-19. Both conserved end residues are part of each CDR3. A D gene is named only where the DNA matches it firmly. Part of the rows lack a size; the others show once, few, many or a class for expanded clones.

15,TRBJ2-1,TRBV14,few,TRBD1,TGTGCCAGCAGCCAAGGGACAGGGAGACGCAATGAGCAGTTCTTC,CASSQGTGRRNEQFF
16,TRBJ2-3,TRBV4-1,NA,TRBD2,TGCGCCAGCAGCCAGACTAGCGGGGGGGAGGAAGATACGCAGTATTTT,CASSQTSGGEEDTQYF
20,TRBJ2-2,TRBV29-1,few,TRBD1,TGCAGCGTTGAGAACACCTCACCGGGACAGACTACATCGAACACCGGGGAGCTGTTTTTT,CSVENTSPGQTTSNTGELFF
15,TRBJ2-1,TRBV18,NA,NA,TGTGCCAGCTCACCTCCGGGGACAAGCAACAATGAGCAGTTCTTC,CASSPPGTSNNEQFF
16,TRBJ2-3,TRBV14,NA,TRBD2,TGTGCCAGCAGCCAAGTTTCCGGGGGGATCGGTGATACGCAGTATTTT,CASSQVSGGIGDTQYF
15,TRBJ2-1,TRBV5-1,NA,TRBD2,TGCGCCAGCAGCTTAACAGCGGGGGCGAACAATGAGCAGTTCTTC,CASSLTAGANNEQFF
17,TRBJ2-3,TRBV5-1,NA,TRBD2,TGCGCCAGCAGCCCCACACACCTAGCGGGGGGGCCGGATACGCAGTATTTT,CASSPTHLAGGPDTQYF
19,TRBJ2-7,TRBV9,NA,NA,TGTGCCAGCAGCGTTGGGGTCCTTACTAGGCAACAAGGAACCTACGAGCAGTACTTC,CASSVGVLTRQQGTYEQYF
15,TRBJ1-4,TRBV6-5,NA,NA,TGTGCCAGCAGTTACCAGCCTTGGAGGGTCGAAAAACTGTTTTTT,CASSYQPWRVEKLFF
13,TRBJ1-5,TRBV20-1,NA,NA,TGCAGTGCTAGTCAGGGTAGCAATCAGCCCCAGCATTTT,CSASQGSNQPQHF
15,TRBJ2-3,TRBV6-5,NA,NA,TGTGCCAGCAGTTACTCGGCTGTGGGCACAGATACGCAGTATTTT,CASSYSAVGTDTQYF
14,TRBJ2-7,TRBV3-1/TRBV3-2,NA,NA,TGTGCCAGCAGCCAAGGCAGGGTGTACTACGAGCAGTACTTC,CASSQGRVYYEQYF
12,TRBJ1-5,TRBV27,few,NA,TGTGCCAGCAGTTCCCAGGGCCAGCCCCAGCATTTT,CASSSQGQPQHF
14,TRBJ1-1,TRBV6-5,NA,TRBD1,TGTGCCAGCAGACCGGACAGGGCTGCAAGTGAAGCTTTCTTT,CASRPDRAASEAFF
15,TRBJ2-1,TRBV19,NA,TRBD2,TGTGCCAGTAGTGCGACTAGCGGGGGGCGTAGTGAGCAGTTCTTC,CASSATSGGRSEQFF
12,TRBJ2-4,TRBV12-3/TRBV12-4,NA,NA,TGTGCCAGCAGTTCGGGAGTAAACATTCAGTACTTC,CASSSGVNIQYF
15,TRBJ2-5,TRBV25-1,NA,TRBD2,TGTGCCAGCAGGCCCCTAGCGGGGGTTGAAGAGACCCAGTACTTC,CASRPLAGVEETQYF
10,TRBJ2-7,TRBV6-5,NA,NA,TGTGCCAGCAGTCGGGACGAGCAGTACTTC,CASSRDEQYF
16,TRBJ1-6,TRBV19,NA,NA,TGTGCCAGTAGATCCCCCATCGGCGCAGAGGATTCACCCCTCCACTTT,CASRSPIGAEDSPLHF
18,TRBJ1-4,TRBV12-1,NA,NA,TGTGCCAGCAGTTACCCACAGGGGGCAAGTTCGTCTAATGAAAAACTGTTTTTT,CASSYPQGASSSNEKLFF
17,TRBJ2-1,TRBV7-2,NA,TRBD2,TGTGCCAGCAGCTTCTATCTAGCGGGGGGCTCCTACAATGAGCAGTTCTTC,CASSFYLAGGSYNEQFF
16,TRBJ1-3,TRBV6-5,once,TRBD1,TGTGCCAGCAGTTACATGGGACAGGGAAATGGAAACACCATATATTTT,CASSYMGQGNGNTIYF
14,TRBJ1-5,TRBV3-1/TRBV3-2,NA,NA,TGTGCCAGCAGCCACACAGGGAGCAATCAGCCCCAGCATTTT,CASSHTGSNQPQHF
14,TRBJ2-1,TRBV2,NA,TRBD1,TGTGCCAGCAGTGAGGGGACAGCCAGAAATGAGCAGTTCTTC,CASSEGTARNEQFF
17,TRBJ2-5,TRBV9,NA,TRBD2,TGTGCCAGCAGCGTAGGATTCTCTAGCGGGGATTTGGAGACCCAGTACTTC,CASSVGFSSGDLETQYF
16,TRBJ1-6,TRBV7-8,once,TRBD1,TGTGCCAGCAGCGCCTCACAGGGGGCGCAGGGTTCACCCCTCCACTTT,CASSASQGAQGSPLHF
15,TRBJ1-1,TRBV3-1/TRBV3-2,once,NA,TGTGCCAGCAGCCAAGAAATCGGGTCTAGCACTGAAGCTTTCTTT,CASSQEIGSSTEAFF
16,TRBJ2-3,TRBV10-1,NA,TRBD1,TGCGCCAGCAGCTCCGGCAGGGGGCCAGGGGAAGATACGCAGTATTTT,CASSSGRGPGEDTQYF
15,TRBJ2-3,TRBV6-5,NA,TRBD1,TGTGCCAGCAGTTTACAGGGGGCGAGCACAGATACGCAGTATTTT,CASSLQGASTDTQYF
17,TRBJ2-6,TRBV19,once,NA,TGTGCCAGTACCGCAAGGGGGGGGGCCGCTGGGGCCAACGTCCTGACTTTC,CASTARGGAAGANVLTF
11,TRBJ1-2,TRBV4-1,NA,NA,TGCGCCAGCACAGGTATCGATGGCTACACCTTC,CASTGIDGYTF
13,TRBJ1-1,TRBV18,few,TRBD1,TGTGCCAGCTCACGGACAGGGAACACTGAAGCTTTCTTT,CASSRTGNTEAFF
12,TRBJ2-1,TRBV24-1,NA,NA,TGTGCCACCAGTGAGTCGACAAGGCTCTACTTCTTC,CATSESTRLYFF
17,TRBJ2-1,TRBV19,NA,NA,TGTGCCAGTAGTAACAGGGGCGGGGGGAGCTCCTACAATGAGCAGTTCTTC,CASSNRGGGSSYNEQFF
17,TRBJ2-2,TRBV11-2,NA,NA,TGTGCCAGCAGCGCGACCGGACAGAGGGCGAACACCGGGGAGCTGTTTTTT,CASSATGQRANTGELFF
18,TRBJ2-7,TRBV29-1,NA,TRBD1,TGCAGCGTGGGGCGCCCGCTGAAAGTAGGACAGGGGTTATACGAGCAGTACTTC,CSVGRPLKVGQGLYEQYF
16,TRBJ2-3,TRBV9,NA,TRBD2,TGTGCCAGCAGCCTCGACCTAGCGGGGGGGAGGGATACGCAGTATTTT,CASSLDLAGGRDTQYF
12,TRBJ2-1,TRBV19,NA,NA,TGTGCCAGTAGCCCTTGGGAGAATGAGCAGTTCTTC,CASSPWENEQFF
14,TRBJ1-1,TRBV11-2,once,NA,TGTGCCAGCAGCTTCCCCCACACAGGGACAGAAGCTTTCTTT,CASSFPHTGTEAFF
16,TRBJ2-2,TRBV4-2,NA,NA,TGTGCCAGCAGCCAAGAGTCGACAGCCAACACCGGGGAGCTGTTTTTT,CASSQESTANTGELFF
14,TRBJ1-1,TRBV5-1,NA,NA,TGCGCCAGCAGCTTGGCAGGGTTTGGCACTGAAGCTTTCTTT,CASSLAGFGTEAFF
15,TRBJ2-5,TRBV2,NA,NA,TGTGCCAGCACCAGAAGATCGATTGAAACGGAGACCCAGTACTTC,CASTRRSIETETQYF
16,TRBJ1-2,TRBV4-1,few,NA,TGCGCCAGCAGCCAAGATGGGCAGGGCAGAGGCTATGGCTACACCTTC,CASSQDGQGRGYGYTF
14,TRBJ2-1,TRBV7-3,NA,TRBD2,TGTGCCAGCAGCTTAGCGGGGGGACATAATGAGCAGTTCTTC,CASSLAGGHNEQFF
15,TRBJ1-1,TRBV4-2,NA,NA,TGTGCCAGCAGCCAAGAAACGGGGGGAAGTACTGAAGCTTTCTTT,CASSQETGGSTEAFF
13,TRBJ1-1,TRBV5-1,NA,NA,TGCGCCAGCAGCTTGGAGGTACAGGCTGAAGCTTTCTTT,CASSLEVQAEAFF
16,TRBJ1-1,TRBV10-3,NA,TRBD1,TGTGCCATCAGTGAACGACAGGGGGTAGTTGGGACTGAAGCTTTCTTT,CAISERQGVVGTEAFF